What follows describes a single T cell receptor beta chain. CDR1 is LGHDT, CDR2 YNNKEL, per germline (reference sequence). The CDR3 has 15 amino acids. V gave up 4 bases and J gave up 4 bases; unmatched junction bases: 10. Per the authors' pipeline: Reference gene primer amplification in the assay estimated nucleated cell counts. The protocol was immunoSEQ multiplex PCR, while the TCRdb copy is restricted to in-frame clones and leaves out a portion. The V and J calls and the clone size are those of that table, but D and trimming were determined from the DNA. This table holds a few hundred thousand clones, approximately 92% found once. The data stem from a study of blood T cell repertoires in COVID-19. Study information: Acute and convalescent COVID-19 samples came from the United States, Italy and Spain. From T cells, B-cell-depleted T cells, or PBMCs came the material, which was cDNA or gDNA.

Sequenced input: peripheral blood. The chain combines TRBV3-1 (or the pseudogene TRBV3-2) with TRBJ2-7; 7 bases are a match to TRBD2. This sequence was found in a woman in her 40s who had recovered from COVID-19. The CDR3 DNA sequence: TGTGCCAGCAGCCTTCCTCGAGCGGGGAGGTACGAGCAGTACTTC. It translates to CASSLPRAGRYEQYF.